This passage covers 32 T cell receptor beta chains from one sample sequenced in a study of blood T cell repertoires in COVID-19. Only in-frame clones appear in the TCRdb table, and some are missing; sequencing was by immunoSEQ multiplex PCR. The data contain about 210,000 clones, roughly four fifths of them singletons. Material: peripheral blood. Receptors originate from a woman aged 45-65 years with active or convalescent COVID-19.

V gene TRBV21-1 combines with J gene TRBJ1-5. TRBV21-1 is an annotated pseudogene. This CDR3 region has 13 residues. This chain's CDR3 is CASNSGLHQPQHF. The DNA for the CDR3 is TGTGCCAGCAACAGCGGCTTACATCAGCCCCAGCATTTT.

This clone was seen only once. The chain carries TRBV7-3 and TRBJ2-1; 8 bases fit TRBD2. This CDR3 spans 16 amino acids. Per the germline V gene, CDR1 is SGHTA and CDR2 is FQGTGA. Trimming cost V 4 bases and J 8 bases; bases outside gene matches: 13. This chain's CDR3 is CASSSASGLGGDEQFF. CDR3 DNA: TGTGCCAGCAGCTCCGCCTCGGGACTAGGTGGCGATGAGCAGTTCTTC.

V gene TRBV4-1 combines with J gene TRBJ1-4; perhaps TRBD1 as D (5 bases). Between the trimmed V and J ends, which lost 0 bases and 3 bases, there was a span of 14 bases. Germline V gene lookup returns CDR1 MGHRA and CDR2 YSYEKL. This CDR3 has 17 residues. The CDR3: CASSQDGNRWSNEKLFF. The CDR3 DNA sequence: TGCGCCAGCAGCCAAGATGGGAACAGGTGGTCTAATGAAAAACTGTTTTTT.

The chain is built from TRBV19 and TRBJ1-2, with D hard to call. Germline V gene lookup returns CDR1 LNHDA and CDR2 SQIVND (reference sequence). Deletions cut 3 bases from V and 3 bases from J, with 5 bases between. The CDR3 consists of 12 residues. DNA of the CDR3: TGTGCCAGTAGTATCCGTCACTATGGCTACACCTTC. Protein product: CASSIRHYGYTF.

This chain's CDR3 is CASSSPGLAGDSSYNEQFF. CDR3 bases: TGCGCCAGCAGCTCTCCGGGACTAGCGGGGGACAGCTCCTACAATGAGCAGTTCTTC. The chain recombines TRBV5-1 with TRBJ2-1; 14 bases fit TRBD2. The CDR3 runs to 19 residues. The germline V gene encodes CDR1 SGHRS and CDR2 YFSETQ. The V gene end was trimmed by 3 bases and the J gene end by 0 bases; junction bases not matched to a gene: 8.

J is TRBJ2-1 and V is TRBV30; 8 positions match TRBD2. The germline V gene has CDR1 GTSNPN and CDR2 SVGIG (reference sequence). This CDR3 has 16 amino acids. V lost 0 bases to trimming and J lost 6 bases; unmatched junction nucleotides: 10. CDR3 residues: CAWSVLPREGLNEQFF. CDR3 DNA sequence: TGTGCCTGGAGTGTACTTCCTCGGGAGGGACTCAATGAGCAGTTCTTC.

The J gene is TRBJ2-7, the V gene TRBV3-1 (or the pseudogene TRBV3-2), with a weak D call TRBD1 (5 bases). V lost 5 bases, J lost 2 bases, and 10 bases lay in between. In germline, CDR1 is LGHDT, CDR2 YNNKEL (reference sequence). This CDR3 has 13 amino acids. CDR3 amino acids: CASSKGRPYEQYF. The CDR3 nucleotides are TGTGCCAGCAGCAAGGGGCGCCCCTACGAGCAGTACTTC.

CDR3 in DNA: TGTGCCAGCAGTTTCTTGGACGGGGTAGCAGAAAAACTGTTTTTT. Translation: CASSFLDGVAEKLFF. This chain connects TRBV28 to TRBJ1-4, with D hard to call. Between the trimmed V and J ends, which lost 3 bases and 8 bases, there was a span of 16 bases. Germline V gene sequence: CDR1 MDHEN, CDR2 SYDVKM. This CDR3 is 15 amino acids long.

Here the CDR3 DNA reads TGCGCCAGCAACCCCCGGCCTAGCGGGTACAATGAGCAGTTCTTC. Translation gives CASNPRPSGYNEQFF. This chain uses TRBV5-1 with TRBJ2-1, with 8 bases that match TRBD2. The CDR3 spans 15 residues. Germline V gene data show CDR1 as SGHRS and CDR2 as YFSETQ. After removal of 6 bases from V and 4 bases from J, the junction contained 9 bases not matched to a gene.

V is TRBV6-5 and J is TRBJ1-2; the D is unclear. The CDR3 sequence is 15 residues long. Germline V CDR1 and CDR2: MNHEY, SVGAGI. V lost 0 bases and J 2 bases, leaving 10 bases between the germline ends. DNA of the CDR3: TGTGCCAGCAGTTACTCGAGTACAGCAAACTATGGCTACACCTTC. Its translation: CASSYSSTANYGYTF.

CDR3 region: CASSAQGATYNEQFF. Written as DNA, the CDR3 is TGTGCCAGCAGCGCACAGGGGGCCACCTACAATGAGCAGTTCTTC. V and J are TRBV9 and TRBJ2-1; TRBD1 matches at 9 bases. In germline, CDR1 is SGDLS, CDR2 YYNGEE. V trimming: 3 bases; J trimming: 2 bases; junction bases outside the gene matches: 3. The CDR3 consists of 15 residues.

CDR3 nucleotides: TGTGCCAGCAGCTCCAGGGGCACCGGGGAGCTGTTTTTT. Translating gives CASSSRGTGELFF. The chain couples TRBV7-9 to TRBJ2-2, with TRBD1 as a possible D gene (6 bases). CDR3 size: 13 residues. Germline V gene lookup returns CDR1 SEHNR and CDR2 FQNEAQ (reference sequence). Trimming removed 4 bases from V and 4 bases from J, with 7 bases in between.

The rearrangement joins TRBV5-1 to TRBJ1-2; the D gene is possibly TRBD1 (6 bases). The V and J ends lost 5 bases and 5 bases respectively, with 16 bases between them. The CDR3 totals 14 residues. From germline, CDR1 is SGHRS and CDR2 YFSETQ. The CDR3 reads CASSSPGQPYGYTF. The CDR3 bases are TGCGCCAGCAGTTCCCCTGGACAGCCATATGGCTACACCTTC.

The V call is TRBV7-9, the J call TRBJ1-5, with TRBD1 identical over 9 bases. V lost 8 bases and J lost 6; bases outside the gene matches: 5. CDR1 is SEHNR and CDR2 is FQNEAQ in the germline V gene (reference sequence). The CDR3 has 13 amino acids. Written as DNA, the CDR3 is TGTGCCAGCGGGACAGGGCCGGTTCAGCCCCAGCATTTT. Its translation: CASGTGPVQPQHF.

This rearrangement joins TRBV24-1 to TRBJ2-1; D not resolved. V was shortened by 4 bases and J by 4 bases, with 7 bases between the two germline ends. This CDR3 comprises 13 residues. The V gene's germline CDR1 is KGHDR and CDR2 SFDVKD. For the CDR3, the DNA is TGTGCCACCAGTGACTCCCTATACAATGAGCAGTTCTTC. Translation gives CATSDSLYNEQFF.

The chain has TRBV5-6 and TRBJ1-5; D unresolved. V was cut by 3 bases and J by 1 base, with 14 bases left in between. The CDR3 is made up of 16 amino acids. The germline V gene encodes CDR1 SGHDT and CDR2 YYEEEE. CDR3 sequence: CASSSRVSSSNQPQHF. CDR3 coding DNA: TGTGCCAGCAGCTCCCGGGTCAGTTCGAGCAATCAGCCCCAGCATTTT.

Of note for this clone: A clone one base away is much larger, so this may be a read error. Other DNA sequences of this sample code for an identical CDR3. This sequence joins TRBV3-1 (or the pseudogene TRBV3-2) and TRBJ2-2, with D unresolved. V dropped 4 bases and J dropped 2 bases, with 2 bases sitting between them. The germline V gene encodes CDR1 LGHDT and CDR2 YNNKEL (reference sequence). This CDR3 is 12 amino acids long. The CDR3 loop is CASSLNTGELFF. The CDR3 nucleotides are TGTGCCAGCAGCCTAAACACCGGGGAGCTGTTTTTT.

The CDR3 bases are TGCGCCAGCAGTCGCATCCAGGGGCAAGAGACCCAGTACTTC. Protein: CASSRIQGQETQYF. The rearrangement joins TRBV23-1 to TRBJ2-5, with a tentative D call TRBD1 (6 bases). TRBV23-1 is an open reading frame whose function is uncertain. V lost 4 bases and J 2 bases, leaving 11 bases between the germline ends. This CDR3 has 14 residues.

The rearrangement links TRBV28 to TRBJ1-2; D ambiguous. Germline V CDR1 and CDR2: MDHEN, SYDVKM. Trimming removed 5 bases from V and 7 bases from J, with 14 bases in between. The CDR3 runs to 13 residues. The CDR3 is CASSPPVGAGYTF. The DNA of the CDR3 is TGTGCCAGCAGTCCACCTGTGGGAGCTGGCTACACCTTC.

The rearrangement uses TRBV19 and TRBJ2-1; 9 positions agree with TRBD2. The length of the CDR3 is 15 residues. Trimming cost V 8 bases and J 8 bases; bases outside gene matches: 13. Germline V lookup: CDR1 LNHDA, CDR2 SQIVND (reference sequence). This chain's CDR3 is CASSSPGTSSHEQFF. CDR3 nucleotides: TGTGCCAGTTCTTCCCCCGGGACTAGCAGCCATGAGCAGTTCTTC. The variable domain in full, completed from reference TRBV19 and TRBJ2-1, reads DGGITQSPKYLFRKEGQNVTLSCEQNLNHDAMYWYRQDPGQGLRLIYYSQIVNDFQKGDIAEGYSVSREKKESFPLTVTSAQKNPTAFYLCASSSPGTSSHEQFFGPGTRLTVL.

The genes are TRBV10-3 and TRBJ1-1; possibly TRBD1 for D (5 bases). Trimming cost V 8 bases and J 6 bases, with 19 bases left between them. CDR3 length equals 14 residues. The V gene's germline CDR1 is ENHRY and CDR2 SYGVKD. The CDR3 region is CAIARRQGEAEAFF. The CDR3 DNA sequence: TGTGCCATCGCCAGGCGGCAGGGTGAAGCTGAAGCTTTCTTT.

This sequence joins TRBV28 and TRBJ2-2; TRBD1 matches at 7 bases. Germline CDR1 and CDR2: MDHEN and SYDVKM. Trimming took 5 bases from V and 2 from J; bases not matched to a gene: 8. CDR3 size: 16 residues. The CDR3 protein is CASSLLYRGNTGELFF. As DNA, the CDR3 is TGTGCCAGCAGTCTGTTATACAGGGGAAACACCGGGGAGCTGTTTTTT. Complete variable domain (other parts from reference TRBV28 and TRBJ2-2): DVKVTQSSRYLVKRTGEKVFLECVQDMDHENMFWYRQDPGLGLRLIYFSYDVKMKEKGDIPEGYSVSREKKERFSLILESASTNQTSMYLCASSLLYRGNTGELFFGEGSRLTVL.

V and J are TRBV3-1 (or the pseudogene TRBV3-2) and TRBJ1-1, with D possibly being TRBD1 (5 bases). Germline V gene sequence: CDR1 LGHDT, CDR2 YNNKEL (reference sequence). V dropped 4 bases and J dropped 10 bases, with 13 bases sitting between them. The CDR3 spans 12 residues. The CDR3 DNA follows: TGTGCCAGCAGCCGGGGCGGAGTACGAGCTTTCTTT. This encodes CASSRGGVRAFF.

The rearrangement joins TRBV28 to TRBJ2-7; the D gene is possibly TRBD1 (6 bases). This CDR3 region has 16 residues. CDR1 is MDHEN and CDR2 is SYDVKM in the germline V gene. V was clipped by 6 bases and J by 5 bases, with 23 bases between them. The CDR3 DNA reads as TGTGCCAGCAGAATGACCCGGGACAAAGGTGTCGACGAGCAGTACTTC. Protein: CASRMTRDKGVDEQYF.

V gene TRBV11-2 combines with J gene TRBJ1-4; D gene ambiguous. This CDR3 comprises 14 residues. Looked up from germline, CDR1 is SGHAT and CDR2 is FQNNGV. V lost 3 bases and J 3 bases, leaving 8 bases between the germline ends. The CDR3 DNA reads TGTGCCAGCAGCTTTCCGCGCCCTAATGAAAAACTGTTTTTT. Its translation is CASSFPRPNEKLFF.

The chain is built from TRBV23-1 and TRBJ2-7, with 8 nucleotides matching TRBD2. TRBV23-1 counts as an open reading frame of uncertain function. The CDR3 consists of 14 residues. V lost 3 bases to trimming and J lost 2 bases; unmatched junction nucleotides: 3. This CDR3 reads CASSHSAGAYEQYV. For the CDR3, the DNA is TGCGCCAGCAGTCACTCAGCGGGGGCCTACGAGCAGTACGTC.

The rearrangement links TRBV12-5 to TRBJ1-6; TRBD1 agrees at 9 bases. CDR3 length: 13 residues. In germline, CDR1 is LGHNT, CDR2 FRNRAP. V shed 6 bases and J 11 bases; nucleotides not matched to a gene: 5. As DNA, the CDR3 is TGTGCTAGTGGGGGACAGGGAACGACACCCCTCCACTTT. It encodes CASGGQGTTPLHF.

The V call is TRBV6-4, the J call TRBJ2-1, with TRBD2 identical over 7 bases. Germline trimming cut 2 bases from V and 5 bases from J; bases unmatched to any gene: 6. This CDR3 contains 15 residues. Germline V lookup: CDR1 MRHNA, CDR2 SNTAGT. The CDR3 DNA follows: TGTGCCAGCAGTGACGAAGCTAGCGGACACAATGAGCAGTTCTTC. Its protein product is CASSDEASGHNEQFF.

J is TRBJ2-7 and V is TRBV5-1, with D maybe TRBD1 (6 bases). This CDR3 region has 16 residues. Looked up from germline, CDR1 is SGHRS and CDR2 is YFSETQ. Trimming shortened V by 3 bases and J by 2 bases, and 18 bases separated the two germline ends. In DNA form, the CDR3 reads TGCGCCAGCAGCTCCATCAGCCAGGGGCTTGCCTACGAGCAGTACTTC. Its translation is CASSSISQGLAYEQYF.

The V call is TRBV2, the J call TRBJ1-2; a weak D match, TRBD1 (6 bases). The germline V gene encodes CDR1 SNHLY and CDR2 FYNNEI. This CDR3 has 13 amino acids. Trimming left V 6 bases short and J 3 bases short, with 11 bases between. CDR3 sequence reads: CASSPQGDYGYTF. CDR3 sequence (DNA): TGTGCCAGCAGCCCACAGGGTGACTATGGCTACACCTTC. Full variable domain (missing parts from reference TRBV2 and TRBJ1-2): EPEVTQTPSHQVTQMGQEVILRCVPISNHLYFYWYRQILGQKVEFLVSFYNNEISEKSEIFDDQFSVERPDGSNFTLKIRSTKLEDSAMYFCASSPQGDYGYTFGSGTRLTVV.

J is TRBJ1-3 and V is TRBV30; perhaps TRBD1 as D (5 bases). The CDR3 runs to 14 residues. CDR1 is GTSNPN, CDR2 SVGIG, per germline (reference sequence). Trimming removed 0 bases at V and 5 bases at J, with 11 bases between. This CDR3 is CAWSVGRGRNTIYF. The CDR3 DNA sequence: TGTGCCTGGAGTGTAGGAAGGGGTCGAAACACCATATATTTT.

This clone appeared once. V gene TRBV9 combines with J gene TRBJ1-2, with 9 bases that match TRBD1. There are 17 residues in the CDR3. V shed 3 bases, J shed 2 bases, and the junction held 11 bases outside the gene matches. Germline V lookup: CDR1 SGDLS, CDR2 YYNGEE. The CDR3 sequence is CASSALEGQGSNYGYTF. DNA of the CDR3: TGTGCCAGCAGCGCACTAGAGGGACAGGGCTCCAACTATGGCTACACCTTC.